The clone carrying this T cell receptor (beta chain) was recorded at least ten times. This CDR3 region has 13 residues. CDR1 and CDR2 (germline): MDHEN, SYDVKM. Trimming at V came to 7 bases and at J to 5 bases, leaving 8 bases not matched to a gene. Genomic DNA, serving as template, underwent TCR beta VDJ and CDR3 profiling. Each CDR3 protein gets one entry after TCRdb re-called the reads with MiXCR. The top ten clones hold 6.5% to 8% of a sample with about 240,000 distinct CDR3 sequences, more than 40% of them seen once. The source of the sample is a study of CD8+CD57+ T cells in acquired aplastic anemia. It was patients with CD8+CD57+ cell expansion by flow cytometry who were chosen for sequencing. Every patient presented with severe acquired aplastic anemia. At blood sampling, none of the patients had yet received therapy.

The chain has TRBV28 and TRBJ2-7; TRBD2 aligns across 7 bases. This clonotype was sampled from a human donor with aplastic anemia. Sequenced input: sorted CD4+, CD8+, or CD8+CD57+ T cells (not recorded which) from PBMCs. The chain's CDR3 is CASNIGAGDEQYF. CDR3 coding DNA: TGTGCCAGCAATATAGGCGCGGGAGACGAGCAGTACTTC.